The 26 T cell receptor beta chains in this list originate from one sample, sequenced in a study of regulatory T cells after allogeneic stem cell transplantation. SMARTer RACE cDNA synthesis from RNA preceded amplification of the TCR beta CDR3 region. TCRdb reprocessed the 5' RACE reads via MiXCR and lists one record per CDR3 protein. The table includes about 1,100 distinct CDR3 sequences, 15% to 20% detected once. This sample comprised sorted CD4+ T cells from blood (whether regulatory or conventional is not recorded), obtained 30 days after allogeneic stem cell transplant. Receptor source: a human patient who had an allogeneic stem cell transplant, so the T cells may come from the graft donor.

The chain is built from TRBV20-1 and TRBJ2-5; no reliable D call. CDR1 is DFQATT, CDR2 SNEGSKA, per germline (reference sequence). Trimming shortened V by 1 base and J by 2 bases, and 5 bases separated the two germline ends. The CDR3 consists of 12 residues. Here the CDR3 reads CSARVGQETQYF. CDR3 sequence (DNA): TGCAGTGCTAGAGTGGGGCAAGAGACCCAGTACTTC.

The V and J genes are TRBV28 and TRBJ1-2; 7 nucleotides agree with TRBD1. This CDR3 is 17 amino acids long. CDR1 MDHEN and CDR2 SYDVKM come from the germline V gene. Unmatched junction bases numbered 21, after V lost 6 bases and J lost 8 bases. The CDR3 sequence is CASRKAGAGQTPRGYTF. The CDR3 DNA is TGTGCCAGCAGAAAAGCAGGAGCGGGACAGACCCCTCGGGGCTACACCTTC.

This clonotype is medium-sized. The chain combines TRBV5-4 with TRBJ2-3; the D is unclear. Between the trimmed V and J ends, which lost 2 bases and 1 base, there was a span of 8 bases. Germline V CDR1 and CDR2: SGHNT, YYREEE (reference sequence). The CDR3 consists of 14 residues. The CDR3 coding sequence is TGTGCCAGCAGCTTCGGGCCCCGCACAGATACGCAGTATTTT. It yields the protein CASSFGPRTDTQYF.

A remark on this clonotype: Being one base from a much bigger clone, this may be a read error. The rearrangement links TRBV5-1 to TRBJ1-1; D gene uncertain. Between the trimmed V and J ends, which lost 1 base and 4 bases, there was a span of 14 bases. The germline V gene has CDR1 SGHRS and CDR2 YFSETQ. The CDR3 length is 15 residues. The CDR3 DNA follows: TGCGCCAGCAGCTTGACGGGAGGATTGGGCACTGAAGCTTTCTTT. Encoded protein: CASSLTGGLGTEAFF. The full variable domain, in which reference TRBV5-1 and TRBJ1-1 provide the parts outside the CDR3, is KAGVTQTPRYLIKTRGQQVTLSCSPISGHRSVSWYQQTPGQGLQFLFEYFSETQRNKGNFPGRFSGRQFSNSRSEMNVSTLELGDSALYLCASSLTGGLGTEAFFGQGTRLTVV.

As regards this clonotype: A much larger clone sits a single nucleotide away, making a read error possible. CDR3 loop: CSARGTSGFCEQYF. The CDR3 DNA follows: TGCAGTGCTAGGGGGACTAGCGGGTTCTGCGAGCAGTACTTC. The rearrangement uses TRBV20-1 and TRBJ2-7; 12 positions agree with TRBD2. The junction had 6 bases not matched to a gene; V was cut back by 3 bases and J by 6 bases. Germline V gives CDR1 DFQATT, CDR2 SNEGSKA (reference sequence). This CDR3 is built from 14 residues.

The sample holds a few counts of this clonotype. This may stem from a read error, because a much larger clone lies one nucleotide away. This CDR3 is CASSPTWTGGKSNNSPPHF. The DNA for the CDR3 is TGTGCCAGCAGTCCTACCTGGACAGGGGGCAAAAGCAATAATTCACCCCCCCACTTT. The gene calls are TRBV27 and TRBJ1-6; 11 bases are shared with TRBD1. Germline CDR1 MNHEY, CDR2 SMNVEV (reference sequence). The length of the CDR3 is 19 residues.

This clonotype was seen more than once but under ten times. Compared with germline, one end of the junction differs, possibly owing to a read error. The chain carries TRBV13 and TRBJ1-1; no clear D gene. From germline, CDR1 is PRHDT and CDR2 FYEKMQ (reference sequence). There are 15 residues in the CDR3. CDR3 nucleotides: TGTGCCAGCAACTTAACTAGACGGATGAACACTGAAGCTTTCTTT. This translates into CASNLTRRMNTEAFF.

On this clonotype itself: The junction departs from germline at one end; a sequencing error may be responsible. The CDR3 sequence is CSVGTGHMNTEAFF. CDR3 nucleotides: TGCAGCGTTGGCACCGGTCATATGAACACCGAAGCTTTCTTT. The rearrangement links TRBV29-1 to TRBJ1-1; no clear D gene. Germline loops: CDR1 SQVTM, CDR2 ANQGSEA. This CDR3 is 14 amino acids long.

This clonotype came up a few times. This may be a read error: a much more frequent sequence differs by one nucleotide. V is TRBV2 and J is TRBJ2-5; 9 bases agree with TRBD2. CDR3 size: 18 residues. V was clipped by 7 bases and J by 0 bases; unmatched bases: 15. The V gene's germline CDR1 is SNHLY and CDR2 FYNNEI. CDR3 nucleotides: TGTGCCAGCATCAGGAGAAGCGGGAGGTCCCTTTACCAAGAGACCCAGTACTTC. Translating it yields CASIRRSGRSLYQETQYF.

By share of the sample, this clonotype is large. This sequence joins TRBV5-1 and TRBJ2-7; TRBD1 matches at 8 bases. Germline lookup yields CDR1 SGHRS and CDR2 YFSETQ. The length of the CDR3 is 14 residues. V lost 0 bases and J lost 3; bases outside the gene matches: 2. CDR3 DNA sequence: TGCGCCAGCAGCTTGGCAGGGGGCGACTACGAGCAGTACTTC. Amino acid sequence: CASSLAGGDYEQYF.

This clonotype was observed a few times. Since a much larger clone is just one base distant, this may be a read error. The J gene is TRBJ2-1, the V gene TRBV20-1, with D possibly called TRBD1 or TRBD2 (5 bases each). Germline-derived CDR1 and CDR2 are DFQATT and SNEGSKA (reference sequence). Trimming pared 7 bases from V and 10 bases from J, leaving 20 bases between. The CDR3 length is 13 residues. CDR3 loop: CSDSDSPGREQFF. CDR3 bases: TGCAGTGATAGTGACAGTCCGGGGCGCGAGCAGTTCTTC.

This clonotype ranks as medium-sized. The V and J genes are TRBV10-2 and TRBJ2-1, with D perhaps matching TRBD2 (6 bases). Germline V gene lookup returns CDR1 WSHSY and CDR2 SAAADI. Trimming removed 0 bases at V and 6 bases at J, with 21 bases between. This CDR3 is 18 amino acids long. The CDR3 bases are TGCGCCAGCAGTGAGTCGAAGGGGCCGGGGGAGAGAGGCAATGAGCAGTTCTTC. This codes for CASSESKGPGERGNEQFF.

Concerning this clonotype: A much bigger clone sits one base away, suggesting this may be a read error. This rearrangement joins TRBV5-4 to TRBJ1-1, with D tentatively TRBD1 (5 bases). This CDR3 is built from 13 residues. The V gene's germline CDR1 is SGHNT and CDR2 YYREEE (reference sequence). The CDR3 region has the DNA TGTGCCGGCAGCCCAAGGGGTGGCACTGAAGCTTTCTTT. It codes for CAGSPRGGTEAFF.

By sample fraction, this clonotype is large (0.1 to 1%). The CDR3 coding sequence is TGCAGTGCCCTGGCCGGGGAGGAGGGTTTCTTT. Translation gives CSALAGEEGFF. The chain links TRBV20-1 to TRBJ1-1; D unresolved. Between the trimmed V and J ends, which lost 6 bases and 13 bases, there was a span of 18 bases. CDR1 is DFQATT, CDR2 SNEGSKA, per germline (reference sequence). The CDR3 spans 11 residues.

This clonotype rates as large (0.1 to 1%). The rearrangement joins TRBV10-3 to TRBJ1-1; weak D call: TRBD1 (5 bases). The CDR3 contains 14 residues. Per germline, CDR1 ENHRY and CDR2 SYGVKD. The ends were cut back, 5 bases at V and 1 base at J, with 11 bases in the middle. The CDR3 DNA follows: TGTGCCATCAGTCCTGGACAAACGAACACTGAAGCTTTCTTT. This gives the protein CAISPGQTNTEAFF.

Remarks on this clonotype: The junction and the germline gene differ at one end; a read error may be behind it. The chain carries TRBV6-5 and TRBJ1-2; 11 bases are a match to TRBD1. Germline CDR1 is MNHEY and CDR2 is SVGAGI. The CDR3 is made up of 14 amino acids. The CDR3 here is CAGWGQGVNYSYTF. CDR3 nucleotides: TGTGCCGGCTGGGGACAGGGGGTTAACTATAGCTACACCTTC.

This clonotype is medium-sized. The J gene is TRBJ2-1, the V gene TRBV29-1; 11 nucleotides line up with TRBD2. Trimming removed 3 bases from V and 1 base from J; junction bases left unmatched: 11. This CDR3 contains 18 residues. Germline assignment: CDR1 SQVTM and CDR2 ANQGSEA. The chain's CDR3 is CSVDVGFSGRGSYNEQFF. The CDR3 coding sequence is TGCAGCGTTGACGTGGGGTTTAGCGGGAGGGGTTCCTACAATGAGCAGTTCTTC.

In its sample, this clonotype ranks as large (0.1 to 1%). The CDR3 here is CASSTYRDVNEKLFF. CDR3 in DNA: TGTGCCAGCAGCACTTACAGGGATGTTAATGAAAAACTGTTTTTT. The V call is TRBV7-9, the J call TRBJ1-4, with D tentatively TRBD1 (6 bases). There are 15 residues in the CDR3. Germline lookup yields CDR1 SEHNR and CDR2 FQNEAQ (reference sequence). The V end lost 5 bases, the J end lost 4 bases, and 14 bases lay between the germline ends. Based on the CDR3 plus reference TRBV7-9 and TRBJ1-4, the full variable domain is DTGVSQNPRHKITKRGQNVTFRCDPISEHNRLYWYRQTLGQGPEFLTYFQNEAQLEKSRLLSDRFSAERPKGSFSTLEIQRTEQGDSAMYLCASSTYRDVNEKLFFGSGTQLSVL.

The rearrangement uses TRBV3-1 and TRBJ2-5; D is undetermined. Germline V gene data show CDR1 as LGHDT and CDR2 as YNNKEL (reference sequence). The CDR3 is 10 amino acids. Trimming removed 0 bases from V and 7 bases from J, with 0 bases in between. The CDR3 protein is CASSQETQYF. DNA of the CDR3: TGTGCCAGCAGCCAAGAGACCCAGTACTTC.

A note on this clonotype: No conserved phenylalanine or tryptophan ends this CDR3, so it is likely a read error. The CDR3 spells CASRLAGGNEQFS. The CDR3 DNA sequence: TGTGCCAGCAGGCTAGCGGGAGGTAATGAGCAGTTCTCC. V and J are TRBV11-1 and TRBJ2-1, with 11 bases aligning to TRBD2. This CDR3 is 13 amino acids long. V shed 6 bases, J shed 7 bases, and the junction held 2 bases outside the gene matches. Germline V lookup: CDR1 SGHAT, CDR2 FQDESV (reference sequence).

The gene calls are TRBV7-3 and TRBJ1-1; D remains unclear. Germline V lookup: CDR1 SGHTA, CDR2 FQGTGA. This CDR3 contains 16 residues. V was clipped by 8 bases and J by 1 base, with 20 bases between them. CDR3 nucleotides: TGTGCCAGCGCTCAGACCAGACCAGGTAGGAACACTGAAGCTTTCTTT. Protein sequence: CASAQTRPGRNTEAFF.

By share, this clonotype ranks as medium-sized. This chain uses TRBV19 with TRBJ1-2; D is undetermined. Trimming took 7 bases from V and 0 from J, leaving 3 bases between them. The CDR3 has 11 amino acids. Per germline, CDR1 LNHDA and CDR2 SQIVND (reference sequence). CDR3 nucleotides: TGTGCCAGTATGACTAACTATGGCTACACCTTC. This encodes CASMTNYGYTF.

This clonotype is deemed medium-sized. This rearrangement joins TRBV20-1 to TRBJ1-1, with 10 bases that match TRBD1. Germline loops: CDR1 DFQATT, CDR2 SNEGSKA (reference sequence). The CDR3 consists of 17 residues. Losses at the gene ends were 2 bases for V and 1 base for J; bases not matched to a gene: 10. The CDR3 is CSARSVRTGGGNTEAFF. CDR3 DNA: TGCAGTGCTAGATCGGTTAGGACAGGGGGAGGGAACACTGAAGCTTTCTTT.

Sample share makes this clonotype large. The V call is TRBV12-3 or TRBV12-4, the J call TRBJ1-5, with 10 bases that match TRBD1. The ends lost 5 bases at V and 10 bases at J; junction bases unmatched: 8. The CDR3 totals 14 residues. The CDR3 reads CASSPRDRGGPQHF. Written as DNA, the CDR3 is TGTGCCAGCAGTCCGCGGGACAGGGGAGGTCCCCAGCATTTT.

A few counts support this clonotype. This chain joins TRBV3-1 and TRBJ2-1, with unresolved D. The CDR3 is 14 amino acids. CDR1 LGHDT and CDR2 YNNKEL come from the germline V gene (reference sequence). Trimming removed 2 bases from V and 9 bases from J, with 14 bases in between. The DNA of the CDR3 is TGTGCCAGCAGCCAATCGATGAACGCCGGTGAGCAGTTCTTC. It translates to CASSQSMNAGEQFF.

This clonotype is classed as large (0.1 to 1%). The V gene is TRBV30, the J gene TRBJ1-1, with D unresolved. The germline gives CDR1 GTSNPN, CDR2 SVGIG (reference sequence). Trimming removed 2 bases at V and 0 bases at J, with 7 bases between. The CDR3 has 13 amino acids. Written as DNA, the CDR3 is TGTGCCTGGAGTCGAGGGCTGAACACTGAAGCTTTCTTT. It codes for CAWSRGLNTEAFF.